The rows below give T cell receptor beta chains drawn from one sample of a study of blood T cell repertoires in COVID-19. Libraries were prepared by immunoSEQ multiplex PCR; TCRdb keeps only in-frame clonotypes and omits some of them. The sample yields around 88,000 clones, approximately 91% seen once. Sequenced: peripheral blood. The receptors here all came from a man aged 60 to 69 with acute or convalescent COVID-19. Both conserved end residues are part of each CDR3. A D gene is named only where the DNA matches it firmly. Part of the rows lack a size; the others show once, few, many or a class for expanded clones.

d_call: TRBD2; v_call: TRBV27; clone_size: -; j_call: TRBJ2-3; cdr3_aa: CASSYWTSGYTDTQYF; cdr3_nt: TGTGCCAGCAGCTACTGGACTAGCGGATACACAGATACGCAGTATTTT
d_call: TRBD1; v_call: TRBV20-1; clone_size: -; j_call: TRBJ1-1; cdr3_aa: CSASTGDHTEAFF; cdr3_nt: TGCAGTGCTAGTACAGGGGATCACACTGAAGCTTTCTTT
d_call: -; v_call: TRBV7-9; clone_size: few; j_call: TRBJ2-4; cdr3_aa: CASSLSSLGENIQYF; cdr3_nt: TGTGCCAGCAGCTTGTCTTCCCTCGGAGAAAACATTCAGTACTTC
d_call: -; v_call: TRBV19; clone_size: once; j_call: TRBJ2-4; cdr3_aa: CASSIPGSKNIQYF; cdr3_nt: TGTGCCAGTAGTATCCCAGGGTCCAAAAACATTCAGTACTTC
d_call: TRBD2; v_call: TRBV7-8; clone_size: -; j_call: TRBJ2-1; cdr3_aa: CASSLGRREGFYNEQFF; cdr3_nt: TGTGCCAGCAGCTTAGGGCGCCGGGAGGGCTTCTACAATGAGCAGTTCTTC
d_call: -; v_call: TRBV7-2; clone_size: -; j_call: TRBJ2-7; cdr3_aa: CASSSLPGTFYEQYF; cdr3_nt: TGTGCCAGCAGCTCCCTCCCAGGAACTTTCTACGAGCAGTACTTC
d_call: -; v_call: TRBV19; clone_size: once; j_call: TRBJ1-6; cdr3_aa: CASKPRESDNSPLHF; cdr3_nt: TGTGCCAGTAAGCCCAGGGAAAGCGATAATTCACCCCTCCACTTT
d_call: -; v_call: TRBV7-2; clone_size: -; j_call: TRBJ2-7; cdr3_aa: CASSLDGISYEQYF; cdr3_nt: TGTGCCAGCAGCTTAGACGGGATCTCGTACGAGCAGTACTTC
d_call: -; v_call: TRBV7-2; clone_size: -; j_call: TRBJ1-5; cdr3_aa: CASSLGQVNQPQHF; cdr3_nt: TGTGCCAGCAGCTTAGGACAGGTCAATCAGCCCCAGCATTTT
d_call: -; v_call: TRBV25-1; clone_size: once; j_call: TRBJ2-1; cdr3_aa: CASSDPGSDFNEQFF; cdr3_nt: TGTGCCAGCAGTGACCCGGGATCGGACTTCAATGAGCAGTTCTTC
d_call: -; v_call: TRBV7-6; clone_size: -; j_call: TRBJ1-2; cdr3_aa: CASSPPGDGYTF; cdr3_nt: TGTGCCAGCAGCCCCCCGGGAGATGGCTACACCTTC
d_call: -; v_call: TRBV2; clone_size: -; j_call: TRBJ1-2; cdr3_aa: CASSEGGGASNYGYTF; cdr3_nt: TGTGCCAGCAGTGAAGGGGGGGGCGCGTCTAACTATGGCTACACCTTC
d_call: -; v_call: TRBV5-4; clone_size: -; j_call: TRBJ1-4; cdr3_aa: CASSSGTSNEKLFF; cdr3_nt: TGTGCCAGCAGCTCCGGGACATCCAATGAAAAACTGTTTTTT
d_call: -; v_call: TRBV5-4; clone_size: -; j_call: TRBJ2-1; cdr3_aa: CASSLMTEIDEQFF; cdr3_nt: TGTGCCAGCAGCTTGATGACAGAGATCGATGAGCAGTTCTTC
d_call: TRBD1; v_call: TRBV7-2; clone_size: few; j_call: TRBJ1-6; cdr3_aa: CASSFGQGGNSPLHF; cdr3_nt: TGTGCCAGCAGTTTCGGACAGGGTGGGAATTCACCCCTCCACTTT
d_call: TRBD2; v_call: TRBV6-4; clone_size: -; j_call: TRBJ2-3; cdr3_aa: CASSDSGRATDTQYF; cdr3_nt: TGTGCCAGCAGTGACAGCGGGAGGGCCACAGATACGCAGTATTTT